What follows are 5 T cell receptor beta chains derived from one specimen sequenced in a study of blood T cell repertoires in COVID-19. Sequencing used immunoSEQ multiplex PCR; TCRdb keeps in-frame clones, though not all of them. The sample has 160,000 or so clones, over 80% seen once. Source material: peripheral blood. The receptors stem from a woman aged 60-70 years who had recovered from COVID-19.

The chain employs TRBV27 and TRBJ1-5; no definite D call. CDR1 is MNHEY and CDR2 is SMNVEV in the germline V gene (reference sequence). This CDR3 has 15 amino acids. Trimming took 2 bases from V and 3 from J, leaving 11 bases between them. The CDR3 coding sequence is TGTGCCAGCAGTTTAAGCGTCAGCTCCAATCAGCCCCAGCATTTT. Its protein is CASSLSVSSNQPQHF.

J is TRBJ1-1 and V is TRBV5-1; D is undetermined. V lost 4 bases to trimming and J lost 0 bases, with 7 bases between them. In germline, CDR1 is SGHRS, CDR2 YFSETQ. The CDR3 consists of 13 residues. The CDR3 is CASSEELNTEAFF. The DNA for the CDR3 is TGCGCCAGCAGCGAAGAGCTGAACACTGAAGCTTTCTTT.

The chain uses TRBV28 and TRBJ2-7, with 12 bases identical to TRBD2. CDR1 is MDHEN and CDR2 is SYDVKM in the germline V gene. The CDR3 consists of 15 residues. Unmatched junction bases numbered 4, after V lost 6 bases and J lost 1 base. The CDR3: CASRGTSGRSYEQYF. The CDR3 bases are TGTGCCAGCAGGGGGACTAGCGGGCGATCCTACGAGCAGTACTTC.

There are a few counts of this clone. The rearrangement links TRBV6-2 or TRBV6-3 to TRBJ2-3; 9 nucleotides line up with TRBD2. The CDR3 runs 15 residues. Germline assignment: CDR1 MNHEY and CDR2 SVGEGT. Unmatched junction bases numbered 10, after V lost 6 bases and J lost 6 bases. The DNA of the CDR3 is TGTGCCAGCAGCCCTTTAGCGGGGGATACGGATACGCAGTATTTT. It codes for CASSPLAGDTDTQYF.

The J gene is TRBJ1-1, the V gene TRBV18, with D possibly matching TRBD1 (5 bases). CDR3 length: 14 residues. Germline V gives CDR1 KGHSH, CDR2 LQKENI. V was shortened by 3 bases and J by 1 base, with 9 bases between the two germline ends. The CDR3 region is CASSPTGSNTEAFF. As DNA, the CDR3 is TGTGCCAGCTCACCTACAGGTTCGAACACTGAAGCTTTCTTT.